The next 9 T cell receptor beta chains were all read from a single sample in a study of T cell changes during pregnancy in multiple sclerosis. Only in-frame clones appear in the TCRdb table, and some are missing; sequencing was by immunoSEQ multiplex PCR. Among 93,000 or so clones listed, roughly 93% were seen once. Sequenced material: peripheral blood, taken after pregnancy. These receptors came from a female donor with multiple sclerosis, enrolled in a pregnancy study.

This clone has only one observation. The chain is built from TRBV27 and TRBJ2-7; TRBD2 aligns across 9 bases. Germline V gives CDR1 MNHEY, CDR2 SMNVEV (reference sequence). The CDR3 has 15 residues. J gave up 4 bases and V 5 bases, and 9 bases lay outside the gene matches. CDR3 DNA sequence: TGTGCCAGCAGTATGAAGGGACTAGCTCGATACGAGCAGTACTTC. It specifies CASSMKGLARYEQYF.

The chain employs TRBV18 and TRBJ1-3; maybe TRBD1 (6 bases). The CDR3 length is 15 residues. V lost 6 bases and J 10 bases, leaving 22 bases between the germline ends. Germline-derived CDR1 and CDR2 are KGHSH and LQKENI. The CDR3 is CASSSDSPPQTTIYF. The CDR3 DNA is TGTGCCAGCTCGTCGGACAGCCCCCCACAAACGACCATATATTTT. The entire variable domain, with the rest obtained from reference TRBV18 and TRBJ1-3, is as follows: NAGVMQNPRHLVRRRGQEARLRCSPMKGHSHVYWYRQLPEEGLKFMVYLQKENIIDESGMPKERFSAEFPKEGPSILRIQQVVRGDSAAYFCASSSDSPPQTTIYFGEGSWLTVV.

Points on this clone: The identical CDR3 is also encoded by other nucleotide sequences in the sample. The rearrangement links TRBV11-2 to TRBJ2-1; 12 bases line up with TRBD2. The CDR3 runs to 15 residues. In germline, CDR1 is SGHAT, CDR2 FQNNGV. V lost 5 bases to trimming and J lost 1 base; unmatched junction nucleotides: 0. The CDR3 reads CASSLAGGSYNEQFF. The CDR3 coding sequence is TGTGCCAGCAGCCTAGCGGGAGGGTCCTACAATGAGCAGTTCTTC.

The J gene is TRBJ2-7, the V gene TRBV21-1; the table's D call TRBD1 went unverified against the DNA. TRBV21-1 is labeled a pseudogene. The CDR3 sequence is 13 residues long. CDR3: CASSAPKTGWQYF. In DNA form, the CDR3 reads TGTGCCAGCAGCGCTCCTAAGACAGGTTGGCAGTACTTC.

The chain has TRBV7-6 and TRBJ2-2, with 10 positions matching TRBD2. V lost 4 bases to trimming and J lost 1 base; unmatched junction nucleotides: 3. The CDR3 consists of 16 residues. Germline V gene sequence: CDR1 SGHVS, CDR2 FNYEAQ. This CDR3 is CASSSPSGRNTGELFF. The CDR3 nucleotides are TGTGCCAGCAGCTCGCCTAGCGGGAGGAACACCGGGGAGCTGTTTTTT.

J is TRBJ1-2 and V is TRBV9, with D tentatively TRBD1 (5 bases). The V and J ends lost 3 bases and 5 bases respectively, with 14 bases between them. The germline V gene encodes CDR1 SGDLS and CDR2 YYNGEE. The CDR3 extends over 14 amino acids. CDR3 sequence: CASSEYRLTYGYTF. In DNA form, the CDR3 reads TGTGCCAGCAGCGAGTACAGGCTTACTTATGGCTACACCTTC.

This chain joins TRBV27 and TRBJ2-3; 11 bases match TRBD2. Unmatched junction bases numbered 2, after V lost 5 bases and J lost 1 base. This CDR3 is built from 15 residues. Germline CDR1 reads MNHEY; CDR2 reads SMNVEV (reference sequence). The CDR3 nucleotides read TGTGCCAGCAGTCGTAGCGGGAGGGGCACAGATACGCAGTATTTT. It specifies CASSRSGRGTDTQYF.

CDR3 sequence: CASSLEPRSFQYF. The DNA of the CDR3 is TGTGCCAGCAGCTTAGAACCGCGGTCCTTCCAGTACTTC. V usage is TRBV7-2 and J usage is TRBJ2-5; no clear D. The V end was cut by 1 base, the J end by 10 bases, with 13 bases between. Germline V gives CDR1 SGHTA, CDR2 FQGNSA. The CDR3 totals 13 residues.

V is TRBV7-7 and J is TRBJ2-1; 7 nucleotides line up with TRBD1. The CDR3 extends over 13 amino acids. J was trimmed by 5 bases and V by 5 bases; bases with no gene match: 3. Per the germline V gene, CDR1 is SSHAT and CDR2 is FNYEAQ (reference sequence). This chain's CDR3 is CASSRDRDNEQFF. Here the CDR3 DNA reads TGTGCCAGCAGCAGAGACAGGGACAATGAGCAGTTCTTC. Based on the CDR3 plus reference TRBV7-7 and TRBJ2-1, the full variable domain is GAGVSQSPRYKVTKRGQDVTLRCDPISSHATLYWYQQALGQGPEFLTYFNYEAQPDKSGLPSDRFSAERPEGSISTLTIQRTEQRDSAMYRCASSRDRDNEQFFGPGTRLTVL.